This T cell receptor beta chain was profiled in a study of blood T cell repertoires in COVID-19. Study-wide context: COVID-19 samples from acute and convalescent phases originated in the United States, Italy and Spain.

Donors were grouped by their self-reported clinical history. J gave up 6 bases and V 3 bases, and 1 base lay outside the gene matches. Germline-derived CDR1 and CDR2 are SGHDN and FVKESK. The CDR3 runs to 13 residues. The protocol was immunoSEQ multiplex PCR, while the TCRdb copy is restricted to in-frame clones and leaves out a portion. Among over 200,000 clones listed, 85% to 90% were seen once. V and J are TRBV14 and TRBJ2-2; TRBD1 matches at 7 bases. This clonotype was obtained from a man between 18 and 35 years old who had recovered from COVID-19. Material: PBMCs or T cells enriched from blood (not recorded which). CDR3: CASSQTGSGELFF. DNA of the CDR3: TGTGCCAGCAGCCAGACAGGGTCCGGGGAGCTGTTTTTT.